The sequence of this T cell receptor beta chain was determined in a study of T cells after yellow fever vaccination. The study's findings and limits: There was a possibility that FACS-sorted repertoires contained abundant clonotypes contaminating from the bulk population. Weaker, the secondary response had a peak occurring faster, on day 5 versus 15. Reappearance after the booster was observed for most primary-vaccination clones (around 96% CD4, roughly 90% CD8).

A process of 5'RACE template switching, which added a universal primer site and UMIs, was used to make TCR cDNA. TCRdb re-called the 5' RACE reads through MiXCR, storing one row per CDR3 protein. The sample consists of some 200,000 distinct CDR3 sequences, approximately 3% of them appearing once. This clonotype was recorded many times. Its antigen remains unidentified. V was cut by 5 bases and J by 0 bases, with 23 bases left in between. Germline CDR1 SEHNR, CDR2 FQNEAQ (reference sequence). There are 19 residues in the CDR3. The gene calls are TRBV7-9 and TRBJ1-3; D is perhaps TRBD1 (5 bases). The sequence was collected from a man between 18 and 35 years old who received the YFV17D yellow fever vaccine. The sequencing used CD4+ T cells sorted from PBMCs, collected 10 days after the yellow fever booster vaccination. In nucleotides, the CDR3 is TGTGCCAGCAGCCCGGGAGCCTTAACAGGTCCTACCTCTGGAAACACCATATATTTT. This sequence encodes CASSPGALTGPTSGNTIYF.